The entry that follows covers one T cell receptor (beta chain) sequence. The antigen remains unidentified. This CDR3 contains 15 residues. With V trimmed by 1 base and J by 4 bases, 3 bases remained unmatched. Germline CDR1 and CDR2: MNHEY and SMNVEV (reference sequence). Sorted populations were all over 98% pure. This specimen belongs to a study of beta chain features in type 1 diabetes. The sequenced template was cDNA made from the entire isolated RNA. The table came from immunoSEQ multiplex PCR; TCRdb's copy has only in-frame clones and leaves some out. The repertoire holds 350,000 or so clones, with around 19% as singletons. Study-wide findings and caveats: There were fewer insertions and more deletions at the VDJ junctions of type 1 diabetes patients.

Material for sequencing was naive CD4+ T cells from blood. This sequence was found in a woman aged 18-29 years in good health. The chain links TRBV27 to TRBJ2-1; 8 bases agree with TRBD2. The CDR3 sequence: CASSLYGGGYNEQFF. Here the CDR3 DNA reads TGTGCCAGCAGTTTATACGGGGGGGGGTACAATGAGCAGTTCTTC.